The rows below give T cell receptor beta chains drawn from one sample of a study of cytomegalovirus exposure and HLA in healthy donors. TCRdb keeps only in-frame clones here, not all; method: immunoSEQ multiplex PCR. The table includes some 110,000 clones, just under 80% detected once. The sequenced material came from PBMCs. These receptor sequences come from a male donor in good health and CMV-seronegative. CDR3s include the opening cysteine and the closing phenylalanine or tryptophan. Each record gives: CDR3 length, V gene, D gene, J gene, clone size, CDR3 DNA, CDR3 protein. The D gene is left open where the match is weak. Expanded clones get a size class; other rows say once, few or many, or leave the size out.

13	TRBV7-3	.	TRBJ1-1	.	TGTGCCAGCAGCCTGGAGGTGAACACTGAAGCTTTCTTT	CASSLEVNTEAFF
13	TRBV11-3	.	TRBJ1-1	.	TGTGCCAGCAGCTTCGAACAGGGCACTGAAGCTTTCTTT	CASSFEQGTEAFF
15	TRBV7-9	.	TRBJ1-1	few	TGTGCCAGCAGTTCGTCCGGGGAACTGAACACTGAAGCTTTCTTT	CASSSSGELNTEAFF
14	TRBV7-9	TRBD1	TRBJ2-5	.	TGTGCCAGCAGCCCCGACAGGGGGCAAGAGACCCAGTACTTC	CASSPDRGQETQYF
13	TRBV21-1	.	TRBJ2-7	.	TGTGCCAGCAGCAACAACAGCTCCTACGAGCAGTACTTC	CASSNNSSYEQYF
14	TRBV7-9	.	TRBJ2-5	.	TGTGCCAGCAGCCTTAGTAGCGGCAAAGAGACCCAGTACTTC	CASSLSSGKETQYF
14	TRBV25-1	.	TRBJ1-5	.	TGTGCCAGCAGAGGTCAGGGAGGTAATCAGCCCCAGCATTTT	CASRGQGGNQPQHF
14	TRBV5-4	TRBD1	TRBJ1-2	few	TGTGCCAGCAGCTTACAGGGGGCGAACTATGGCTACACCTTC	CASSLQGANYGYTF
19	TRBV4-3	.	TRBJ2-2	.	TGCGCCAGCAGCCAAGATAAAGTGGTAGCGGCGTGGGGCACCGGGGAGCTGTTTTTT	CASSQDKVVAAWGTGELFF
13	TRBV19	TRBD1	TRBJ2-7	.	TGTGCCAGTAGTTCAGGGGGAGCCTACGAGCAGTACTTC	CASSSGGAYEQYF
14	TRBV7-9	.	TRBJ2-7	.	TGTGCCAGCAGCGATCCGGGACAACCCTACGAGCAGTACTTC	CASSDPGQPYEQYF
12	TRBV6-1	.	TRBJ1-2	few	TGTGCCAGCAGTCCGACAGTCTATGGCTACACCTTC	CASSPTVYGYTF
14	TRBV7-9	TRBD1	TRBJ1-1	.	TGTGCCAGCAGCGAAGACAGGGGGCGAGATGAAGCTTTCTTT	CASSEDRGRDEAFF
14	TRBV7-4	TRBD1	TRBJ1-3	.	TGTGCCAGCAGCGCCGACAGGGCCGGAAACACCATATATTTT	CASSADRAGNTIYF
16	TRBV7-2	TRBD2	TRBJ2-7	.	TGTGCCAGCAGCTTAGTGGCTAGCGGACCTTTGGGCGAGCAGTACTTC	CASSLVASGPLGEQYF
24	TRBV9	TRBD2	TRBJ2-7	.	TGTGCCAGCAGCGTAGTTTGTGGGGTAATAAGGGGGCTAGCGGGAGCCATTTACGTTTACGAGCAGTACTTC	CASSVVCGVIRGLAGAIYVYEQYF
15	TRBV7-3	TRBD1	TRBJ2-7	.	TGTGCCAGCAGCTTACAGGGACAGATCGGGTACGAGCAGTACTTC	CASSLQGQIGYEQYF
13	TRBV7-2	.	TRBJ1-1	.	TGTGCCAGCAGCTTACAGGGGTACACTGAAGCTTTCTTT	CASSLQGYTEAFF
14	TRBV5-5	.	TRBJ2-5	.	TGTGCCAGCAGCGAGCAGGGGTCTGGGGAGACCCAGTACTTC	CASSEQGSGETQYF
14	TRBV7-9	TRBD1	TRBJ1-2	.	TGTGCCAGCAGTATACAACAGGGGGTCTATGGCTACACCTTC	CASSIQQGVYGYTF
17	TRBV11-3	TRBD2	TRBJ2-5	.	TGTGCCAGCAGCCCCTCTATAGCGGGAGCAATGGGAGAGACCCAGTACTTC	CASSPSIAGAMGETQYF
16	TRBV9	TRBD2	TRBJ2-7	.	TGTGCCAGCAGCGCCCTTCGACTAGCGGGAGAGGACGAGCAGTACTTC	CASSALRLAGEDEQYF
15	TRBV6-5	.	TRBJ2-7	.	TGTGCCAGCAGTTACTCGGGGGCAGGGGCGTACGAGCAGTACTTC	CASSYSGAGAYEQYF
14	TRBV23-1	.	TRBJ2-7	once	TGCGCCAGCAGTTCTAGCGCGCCCTCCTACGAGCAGTACTTC	CASSSSAPSYEQYF
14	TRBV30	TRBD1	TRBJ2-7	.	TGTGCCTGGACCGACCAGGGGGATTTGGGGGAGCAGTACTTC	CAWTDQGDLGEQYF
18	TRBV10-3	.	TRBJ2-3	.	TGTGCCATCAGTGAGTCCGCTAAATCTCGGCAGGGTCGGGATACGCAGTATTTT	CAISESAKSRQGRDTQYF
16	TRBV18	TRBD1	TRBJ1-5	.	TGTGCCAGCTCACTCGCGACAGGGGGATCAAATCAGCCCCAGCATTTT	CASSLATGGSNQPQHF